The 12 T cell receptor beta chains reported below all come from one sample, sequenced in a study of molecular identifiers for immune sequencing clone quantification. TCRdb analysed the PCR reads with MiXCR anew, one entry per CDR3 protein. There are 400,000 to 600,000 distinct CDR3 sequences in the sample; roughly 25% occur only once, and around 0.79% lies in the top ten. The sample was naive CD8+ T cells from blood, with Jurkat cell RNA spiked in. The subset here: FACS-sorted CD8+CD4-CCR7+CD45RA+ naive T cells. These receptor sequences come from a human donor in good health. Some libraries in this study had Jurkat cell RNA spiked in.

This chain links TRBV29-1 with TRBJ2-1; D remains ambiguous. Germline V CDR1 and CDR2: SQVTM, ANQGSEA. The V gene lost 4 bases and the J gene lost 5 bases, with 12 bases spanning the gap. The CDR3 is 13 residues long. The CDR3 here is CSVVVGNHNEQFF. In nucleotides, the CDR3 is TGCAGCGTTGTGGTGGGAAATCACAATGAGCAGTTCTTC.

This clonotype was observed a handful of times. The genes are TRBV27 and TRBJ2-1; D is unresolved. Trimming removed 5 bases at V and 5 bases at J, with 13 bases between. The CDR3 consists of 14 residues. In germline, CDR1 is MNHEY, CDR2 SMNVEV (reference sequence). CDR3 nucleotide sequence: TGTGCCAGCAGTGCGTTTTCCCAGCACAATGAGCAGTTCTTC. This sequence encodes CASSAFSQHNEQFF.

The chain carries TRBV20-1 and TRBJ1-2, with unresolved D. The V gene's germline CDR1 is DFQATT and CDR2 SNEGSKA (reference sequence). This CDR3 contains 13 residues. V gave up 1 base and J gave up 1 base, with 7 bases separating them. As DNA, the CDR3 is TGCAGTGCTAGAGCCACAAATAACTATGGCTACACCTTC. Its translation is CSARATNNYGYTF.

This clonotype was counted many times. The genes are TRBV27 and TRBJ2-6; a weak D match, TRBD1 (6 bases). The CDR3 is made up of 15 amino acids. The V gene's germline CDR1 is MNHEY and CDR2 SMNVEV (reference sequence). Trimming removed 5 bases from V and 4 bases from J, with 12 bases in between. The CDR3 sequence: CASSLRGYGANVLTF. In DNA, the CDR3 is TGTGCCAGCAGTCTTAGGGGGTACGGGGCCAACGTCCTGACTTTC.

Regarding this clonotype: Given a much more abundant clone one base away, this may be a read error. The chain has TRBV6-1 and TRBJ2-7, with a tentative D call TRBD2 (5 bases). Germline V CDR1 and CDR2: MNHNS, SASEGT. Trimming took off 1 base at V and 6 bases at J, with 16 bases between the two ends. The CDR3 is made up of 15 amino acids. CDR3 nucleotide sequence: TGTGCCAGCAGTGAAGATGTGACACTGGACTGCGAGCAGTACTTC. Translating gives CASSEDVTLDCEQYF.

This clonotype has a count of ten or more. The rearrangement links TRBV7-2 to TRBJ2-7; D is uncertain. This CDR3 region has 12 residues. Per the germline V gene, CDR1 is SGHTA and CDR2 is FQGNSA. Trimming shortened V by 2 bases and J by 5 bases, and 7 bases separated the two germline ends. The chain's CDR3 is CASSLPWDEQYF. CDR3 DNA sequence: TGTGCCAGCAGCTTACCCTGGGACGAGCAGTACTTC. The full variable domain, completed using reference TRBV7-2 and TRBJ2-7, is GAGVSQSPSNKVTEKGKDVELRCDPISGHTALYWYRQSLGQGLEFLIYFQGNSAPDKSGLPSDRFSAERTGGSVSTLTIQRTQQEDSAVYLCASSLPWDEQYFGPGTRLTVT.

The rearrangement joins TRBV20-1 to TRBJ2-3, with D perhaps TRBD1 (7 bases). The CDR3 is 16 residues long. In germline, CDR1 is DFQATT, CDR2 SNEGSKA (reference sequence). Trimming removed 1 base from V and 6 bases from J, with 20 bases in between. The CDR3 DNA follows: TGCAGTGCTAGAGGGCAGGGGGACTCTCCCCTGGATACGCAGTATTTT. Its protein is CSARGQGDSPLDTQYF.

This clonotype was detected many times. The J gene is TRBJ2-5, the V gene TRBV6-5, with a weak D call TRBD1 (5 bases). Germline CDR1 MNHEY, CDR2 SVGAGI. Trimming left V 2 bases short and J 11 bases short, with 15 bases between. The CDR3 consists of 13 residues. This CDR3 is CASSYQNMGRQYF. The CDR3 nucleotides read TGTGCCAGCAGTTACCAGAACATGGGGCGGCAGTACTTC.

In the case of this clonotype: With a much larger clone just one base away, this may be a read error. The chain uses TRBV6-2 or TRBV6-3 and TRBJ2-3; 12 bases agree with TRBD2. V trimming: 8 bases; J trimming: 5 bases; junction bases outside the gene matches: 5. This CDR3 has 14 residues. Germline CDR1 and CDR2: MNHEY and SVGEGT. The CDR3 DNA reads TGTGCCAGCGGGGGACTAGCGGGCAAAGATACGCAGTATTTT. This gives the protein CASGGLAGKDTQYF.

This clonotype occurred many times. The chain combines TRBV6-6 with TRBJ2-7; D not certain. V was shortened by 6 bases and J by 2 bases, with 11 bases between the two germline ends. The CDR3 totals 13 residues. CDR1 is MNHNY and CDR2 is SVGAGI in the germline V gene (reference sequence). The CDR3 is CASRPVPPYEQYF. The CDR3 DNA reads TGTGCCAGCAGACCTGTGCCCCCCTACGAGCAGTACTTC.

This clonotype has ten or more counts. This sequence joins TRBV12-3 or TRBV12-4 and TRBJ1-1, with 11 bases that match TRBD1. The CDR3 has 16 amino acids. After removal of 6 bases from V and 1 base from J, the junction contained 7 bases not matched to a gene. The CDR3 DNA is TGTGCCAGCAGCCAGTCCGGACAGGGGGCGAACACTGAAGCTTTCTTT. The encoded protein is CASSQSGQGANTEAFF.

CDR3 amino acids: CASSPTPGQTFYGYTF. CDR3 sequence (DNA): TGTGCCAGCAGCCCCACACCGGGACAGACGTTCTATGGCTACACCTTC. The chain uses TRBV12-3 or TRBV12-4 and TRBJ1-2; TRBD1 matches 7 bases. V was clipped by 6 bases and J by 4 bases; unmatched bases: 14. The CDR3 loop spans 16 amino acids.